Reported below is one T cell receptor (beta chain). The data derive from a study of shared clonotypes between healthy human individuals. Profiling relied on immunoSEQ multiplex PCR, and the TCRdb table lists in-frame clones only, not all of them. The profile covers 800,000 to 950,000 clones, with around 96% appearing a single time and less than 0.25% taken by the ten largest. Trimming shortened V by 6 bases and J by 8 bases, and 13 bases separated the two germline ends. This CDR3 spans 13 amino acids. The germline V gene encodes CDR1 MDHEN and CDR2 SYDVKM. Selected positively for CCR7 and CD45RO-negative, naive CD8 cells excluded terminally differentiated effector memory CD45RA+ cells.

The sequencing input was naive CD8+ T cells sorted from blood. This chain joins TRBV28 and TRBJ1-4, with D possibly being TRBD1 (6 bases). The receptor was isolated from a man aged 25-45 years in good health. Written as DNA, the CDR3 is TGTGCCAGCAGGTCAGGGGTGGGGGAAAAACTGTTTTTT. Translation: CASRSGVGEKLFF.